The 18 T cell receptor beta chains below all came from one sample that was sequenced in a study of T cell responses to AZD1222 COVID-19 vaccine (TCRdb year 2021). In the paper's terms, the time point label means: baseline before first vaccination. Library generation was performed with the immunoSEQ multiplex PCR assay. Held by TCRdb, this immuneACCESS table contains in-frame sequences only and omits some clones. Under half of the omission traces to an unresolved V gene where checked; the cause of the rest is unknown. A total of approximately 68,000 clones appear in this sample, more than 75% of them only once. The ten largest clones capture under 30% of the sample. Specimen: peripheral blood, collected on day 0 of AZD1222 vaccination. The receptors stem from an adult in good health.

The V and J genes are TRBV19 and TRBJ1-5; a weak D match, TRBD1 (6 bases). This CDR3 comprises 15 residues. Trimming cost V 3 bases and J 9 bases, with 18 bases left between them. Germline V gene sequence: CDR1 LNHDA, CDR2 SQIVND (reference sequence). The CDR3 sequence is CASSIGDGGGGPQHF. CDR3 nucleotides: TGTGCCAGTAGTATCGGGGACGGAGGGGGAGGGCCCCAGCATTTT.

The J gene is TRBJ1-2, the V gene TRBV5-1; 9 nucleotides agree with TRBD1. The CDR3 is 14 amino acids. V shed 3 bases and J 4 bases; nucleotides not matched to a gene: 4. Germline V CDR1 and CDR2: SGHRS, YFSETQ. The CDR3, as DNA: TGCGCCAGCAGCTCCGGGACAGGGATCTATGGCTACACCTTC. It yields the protein CASSSGTGIYGYTF.

This rearrangement joins TRBV7-9 to TRBJ1-5; D not certain. The V gene lost 3 bases and the J gene lost 5 bases, with 14 bases spanning the gap. Germline CDR1 SEHNR, CDR2 FQNEAQ (reference sequence). CDR3 size: 15 residues. The CDR3 here is CASSFTRGADQPQHF. DNA of the CDR3: TGTGCCAGCAGCTTCACACGGGGAGCTGATCAGCCCCAGCATTTT.

This rearrangement joins TRBV19 to TRBJ2-2, with no clear D. Germline V gene sequence: CDR1 LNHDA, CDR2 SQIVND (reference sequence). V dropped 6 bases and J dropped 6 bases, with 11 bases sitting between them. The CDR3 is 13 residues long. CDR3: CASSVRRAGELFF. CDR3 sequence (DNA): TGTGCCAGTAGCGTACGACGGGCCGGGGAGCTGTTTTTT.

The chain joins TRBV11-2 to TRBJ1-4; 12 bases line up with TRBD1. Per germline, CDR1 SGHAT and CDR2 FQNNGV. This CDR3 comprises 18 residues. V shed 1 base, J shed 8 bases, and the junction held 11 bases outside the gene matches. CDR3 amino acids: CASSLAWGQGARGEKLFF. CDR3 bases: TGTGCCAGCAGCTTAGCCTGGGGACAGGGGGCTCGCGGAGAAAAACTGTTTTTT.

The V gene is TRBV7-7, the J gene TRBJ1-6; 7 bases line up with TRBD1. In germline, CDR1 is SSHAT, CDR2 FNYEAQ (reference sequence). Trimming at V came to 7 bases and at J to 11 bases, leaving 26 bases not matched to a gene. The CDR3 consists of 19 residues. The CDR3 nucleotides are TGTGCCAGCACCGAGGACAGGCGGACGCCACGACCATTCGGGCCACCCCTCCACTTT. It encodes CASTEDRRTPRPFGPPLHF.

This chain links TRBV11-2 with TRBJ1-3; 10 positions match TRBD1. The germline V gene encodes CDR1 SGHAT and CDR2 FQNNGV. CDR3 size: 19 residues. J was trimmed by 0 bases and V by 0 bases; bases with no gene match: 8. The CDR3 DNA reads as TGTGCCAGCAGCTTAGATAGAGGGACAGGGGCCAGCTCTGGAAACACCATATATTTT. Protein: CASSLDRGTGASSGNTIYF.

The chain employs TRBV12-3 or TRBV12-4 and TRBJ2-7; 7 bases are shared with TRBD2. The CDR3 length is 13 residues. V gave up 4 bases and J gave up 5 bases; unmatched junction bases: 5. The DNA for the CDR3 is TGTGCCAGCAGTTCACGGGACTACCACGAGCAGTACTTC. This codes for CASSSRDYHEQYF.

The CDR3: CASSLSGQVHQETQYF. The CDR3 nucleotides read TGCGCCAGCAGCCTATCAGGACAGGTCCACCAAGAGACCCAGTACTTC. The chain is built from TRBV4-1 and TRBJ2-5, with 7 positions matching TRBD1. J was trimmed by 0 bases and V by 4 bases; bases with no gene match: 8. Per the germline V gene, CDR1 is MGHRA and CDR2 is YSYEKL. This CDR3 contains 16 residues.

This clone was observed a few times. This rearrangement joins TRBV2 to TRBJ1-1; no clear D gene. This CDR3 region has 13 residues. Germline CDR1 is SNHLY and CDR2 is FYNNEI. V was cut by 7 bases and J by 6 bases, with 15 bases left in between. Written as DNA, the CDR3 is TGTGCCAGCACAAACTCTCCGAGCTCTGAAGCTTTCTTT. This translates into CASTNSPSSEAFF.

This chain links TRBV10-3 with TRBJ2-5; 11 bases fit TRBD2. V trimming: 0 bases; J trimming: 4 bases; junction bases outside the gene matches: 10. This CDR3 is built from 18 residues. Germline CDR1 is ENHRY and CDR2 is SYGVKD. The CDR3 here is CAISESLDSGGARETQYF. CDR3 sequence (DNA): TGTGCCATCAGTGAGTCTCTTGATAGCGGGGGGGCCCGAGAGACCCAGTACTTC.

The J gene is TRBJ1-3, the V gene TRBV2; D is undetermined. Germline assignment: CDR1 SNHLY and CDR2 FYNNEI. The CDR3 has 12 amino acids. V dropped 6 bases and J dropped 1 base, with 4 bases sitting between them. DNA for the CDR3: TGTGCCAGCAGGAGATCTGGAAACACCATATATTTT. This sequence encodes CASRRSGNTIYF.

J is TRBJ1-4 and V is TRBV19, with D unclear. Germline assignment: CDR1 LNHDA and CDR2 SQIVND (reference sequence). This CDR3 spans 16 amino acids. V dropped 5 bases and J dropped 0 bases, with 13 bases sitting between them. DNA of the CDR3: TGTGCCAGTAGTCCCGGGTGGGATGCAACTAATGAAAAACTGTTTTTT. It codes for CASSPGWDATNEKLFF.

The chain combines TRBV3-1 (or the pseudogene TRBV3-2) with TRBJ2-7; TRBD1 matches at 10 bases. J was trimmed by 3 bases and V by 2 bases; bases with no gene match: 1. Germline assignment: CDR1 LGHDT and CDR2 YNNKEL (reference sequence). The CDR3 is made up of 14 amino acids. The CDR3 DNA sequence: TGTGCCAGCAGCCAATGGACAGGGGGCTACGAGCAGTACTTC. This translates into CASSQWTGGYEQYF.

This chain's CDR3 is CASSRSWPDYGYTF. For the CDR3, the DNA is TGCGCCAGCAGCCGTAGTTGGCCAGACTATGGCTACACCTTC. V and J are TRBV4-3 and TRBJ1-2; D is undetermined. V shed 4 bases and J shed 3 bases, with 12 bases lying between them. Germline values: CDR1 LGHNA, CDR2 YSLEER. CDR3 size: 14 residues.

The V and J genes are TRBV7-3 and TRBJ2-1; maybe TRBD1 (6 bases). V lost 5 bases and J 7 bases, leaving 12 bases between the germline ends. CDR1 SGHTA and CDR2 FQGTGA come from the germline V gene. CDR3 length: 13 amino acids. The CDR3 bases are TGTGCCAGCAGCCCTACCAGGGGAAATGAGCAGTTCTTC. It yields the protein CASSPTRGNEQFF.

V gene TRBV14 combines with J gene TRBJ1-5; maybe TRBD1 (5 bases). Germline V gene data show CDR1 as SGHDN and CDR2 as FVKESK. Between the trimmed V and J ends, which lost 3 bases and 5 bases, there was a span of 26 bases. CDR3 length: 19 amino acids. The CDR3 is CASSQGRRQRRGVDQPQHF. CDR3 DNA: TGTGCCAGCAGCCAGGGAAGAAGGCAAAGGAGAGGGGTGGATCAGCCCCAGCATTTT.

This clone showed up just once. The CDR3 DNA reads as TGCGCCAGCAGCCGCGGGCTAGACTATGGCTACACCTTC. Translated: CASSRGLDYGYTF. The V gene is TRBV5-1, the J gene TRBJ1-2; no clear D. Germline V CDR1 and CDR2: SGHRS, YFSETQ. The CDR3 is 13 residues long. Between the trimmed V and J ends, which lost 4 bases and 3 bases, there was a span of 10 bases.